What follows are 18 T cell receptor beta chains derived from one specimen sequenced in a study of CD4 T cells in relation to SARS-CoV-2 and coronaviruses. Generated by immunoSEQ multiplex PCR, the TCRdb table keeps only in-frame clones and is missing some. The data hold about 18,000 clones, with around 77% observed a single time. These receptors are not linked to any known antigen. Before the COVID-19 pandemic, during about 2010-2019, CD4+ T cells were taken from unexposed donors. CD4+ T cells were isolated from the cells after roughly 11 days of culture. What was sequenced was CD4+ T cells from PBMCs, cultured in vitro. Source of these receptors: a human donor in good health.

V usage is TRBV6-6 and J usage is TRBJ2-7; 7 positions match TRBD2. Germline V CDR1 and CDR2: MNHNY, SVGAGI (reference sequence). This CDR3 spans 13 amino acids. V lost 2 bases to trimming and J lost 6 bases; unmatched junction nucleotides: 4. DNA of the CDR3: TGTGCCAGCAGTTACGCGGGAGTGGGCGAGCAGTACTTC. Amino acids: CASSYAGVGEQYF.

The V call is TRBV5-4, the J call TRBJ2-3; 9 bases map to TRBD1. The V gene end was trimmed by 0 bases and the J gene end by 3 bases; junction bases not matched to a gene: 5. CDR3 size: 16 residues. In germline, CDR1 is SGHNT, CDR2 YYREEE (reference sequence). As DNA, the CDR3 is TGTGCCAGCAGCTTGGGACAGGGGGTTACAACAGATACGCAGTATTTT. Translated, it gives CASSLGQGVTTDTQYF. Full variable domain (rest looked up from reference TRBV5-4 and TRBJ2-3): ETGVTQSPTHLIKTRGQQVTLRCSSQSGHNTVSWYQQALGQGPQFIFQYYREEENGRGNFPPRFSGLQFPNYSSELNVNALELDDSALYLCASSLGQGVTTDTQYFGPGTRLTVL.

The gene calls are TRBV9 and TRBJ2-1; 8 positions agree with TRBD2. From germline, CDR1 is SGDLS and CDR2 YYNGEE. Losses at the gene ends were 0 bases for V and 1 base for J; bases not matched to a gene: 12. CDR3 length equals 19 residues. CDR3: CASSVGLTGGGPSYNEQFF. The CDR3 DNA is TGTGCCAGCAGCGTAGGGTTGACGGGAGGGGGTCCATCCTACAATGAGCAGTTCTTC.

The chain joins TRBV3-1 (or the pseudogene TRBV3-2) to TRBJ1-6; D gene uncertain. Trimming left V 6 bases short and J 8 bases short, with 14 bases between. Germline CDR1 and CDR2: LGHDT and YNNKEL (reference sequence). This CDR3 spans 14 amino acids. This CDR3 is CASRPRGLDSPLHF. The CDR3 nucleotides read TGTGCCAGCAGACCGCGAGGGTTGGATTCACCCCTCCACTTT.

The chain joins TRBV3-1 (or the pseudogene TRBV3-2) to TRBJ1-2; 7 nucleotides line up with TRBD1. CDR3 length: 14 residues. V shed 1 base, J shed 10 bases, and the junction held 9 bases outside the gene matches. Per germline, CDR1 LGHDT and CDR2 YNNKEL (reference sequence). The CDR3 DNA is TGTGCCAGCAGCCAAGTTGAGGGGGCGGTTTCCTACACCTTC. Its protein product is CASSQVEGAVSYTF.

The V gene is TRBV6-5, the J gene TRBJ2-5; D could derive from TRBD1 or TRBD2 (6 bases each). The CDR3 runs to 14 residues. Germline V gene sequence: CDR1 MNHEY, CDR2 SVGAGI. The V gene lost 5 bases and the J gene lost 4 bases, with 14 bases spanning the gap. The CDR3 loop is CASSRDKGGETQYF. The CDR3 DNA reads TGTGCCAGCAGTCGGGACAAGGGGGGAGAGACCCAGTACTTC.

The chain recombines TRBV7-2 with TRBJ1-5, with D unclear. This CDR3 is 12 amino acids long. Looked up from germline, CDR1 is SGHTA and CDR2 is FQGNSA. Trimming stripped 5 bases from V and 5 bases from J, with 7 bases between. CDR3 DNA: TGTGCCAGCAGCCCCGACCATCAGCCCCAGCATTTT. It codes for CASSPDHQPQHF.

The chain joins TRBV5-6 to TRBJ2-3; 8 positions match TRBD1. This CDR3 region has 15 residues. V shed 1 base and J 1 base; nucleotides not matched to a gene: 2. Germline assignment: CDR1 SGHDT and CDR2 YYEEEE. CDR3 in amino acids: CASSLLGQGTDTQYF. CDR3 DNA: TGTGCCAGCAGCTTGTTGGGACAGGGCACAGATACGCAGTATTTT.

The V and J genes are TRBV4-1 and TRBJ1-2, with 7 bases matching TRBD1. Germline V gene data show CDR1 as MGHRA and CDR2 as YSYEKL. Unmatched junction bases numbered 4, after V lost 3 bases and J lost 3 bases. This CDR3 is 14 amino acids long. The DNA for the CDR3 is TGCGCCAGCAGCCAGGGACAGCTAGACTATGGCTACACCTTC. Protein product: CASSQGQLDYGYTF.

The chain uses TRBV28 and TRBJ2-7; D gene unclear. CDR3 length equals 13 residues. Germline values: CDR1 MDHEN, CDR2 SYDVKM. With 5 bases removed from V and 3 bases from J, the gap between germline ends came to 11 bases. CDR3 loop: CASSGRRDYEQYF. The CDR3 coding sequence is TGTGCCAGCAGTGGCCGTAGGGACTACGAGCAGTACTTC.

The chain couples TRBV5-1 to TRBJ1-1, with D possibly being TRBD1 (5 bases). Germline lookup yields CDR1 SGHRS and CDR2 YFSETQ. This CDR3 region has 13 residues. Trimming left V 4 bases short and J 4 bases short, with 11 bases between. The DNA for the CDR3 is TGCGCCAGCAGCCCGGGGGGTAGCACTGAAGCTTTCTTT. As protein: CASSPGGSTEAFF.

The CDR3 reads CASTRRTGSNTGELFF. DNA for the CDR3: TGTGCCAGTACCCGACGGACAGGGTCGAACACCGGGGAGCTGTTTTTT. The chain recombines TRBV19 with TRBJ2-2, with 8 positions matching TRBD1. Germline V gene sequence: CDR1 LNHDA, CDR2 SQIVND (reference sequence). The CDR3 has 16 amino acids. V was clipped by 7 bases and J by 0 bases; unmatched bases: 7.

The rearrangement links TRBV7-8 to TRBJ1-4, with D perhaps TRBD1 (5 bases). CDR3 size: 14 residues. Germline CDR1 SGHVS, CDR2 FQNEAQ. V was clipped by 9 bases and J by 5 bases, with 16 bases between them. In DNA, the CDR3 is TGTGCCAGTTCCTTAGGGGCCGAAAATGAAAAACTGTTTTTT. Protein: CASSLGAENEKLFF. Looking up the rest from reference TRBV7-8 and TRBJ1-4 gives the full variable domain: GAGVSQSPRYKVAKRGQDVALRCDPISGHVSLFWYQQALGQGPEFLTYFQNEAQLDKSGLPSDRFFAERPEGSVSTLKIQRTQQEDSAVYLCASSLGAENEKLFFGSGTQLSVL.

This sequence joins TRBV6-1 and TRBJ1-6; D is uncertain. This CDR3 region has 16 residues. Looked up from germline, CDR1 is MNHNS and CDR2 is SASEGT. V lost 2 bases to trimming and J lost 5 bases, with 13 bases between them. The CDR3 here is CASSEFFVSNNSPLHF. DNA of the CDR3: TGTGCCAGCAGTGAATTTTTTGTCAGTAATAATTCACCCCTCCACTTT.

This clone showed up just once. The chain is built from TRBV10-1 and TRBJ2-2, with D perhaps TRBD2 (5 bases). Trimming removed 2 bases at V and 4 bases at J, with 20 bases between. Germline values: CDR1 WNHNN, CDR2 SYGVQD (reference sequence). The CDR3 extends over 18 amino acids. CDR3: CASSEMGTRGVGTGELFF. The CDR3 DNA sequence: TGCGCCAGCAGTGAGATGGGCACCCGGGGAGTTGGCACCGGGGAGCTGTTTTTT.

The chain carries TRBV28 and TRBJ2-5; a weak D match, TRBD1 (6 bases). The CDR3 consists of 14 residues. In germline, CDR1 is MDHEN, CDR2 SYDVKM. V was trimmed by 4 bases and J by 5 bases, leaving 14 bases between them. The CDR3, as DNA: TGTGCCAGCAGTTCCAGGGGTGGGTACGAGACCCAGTACTTC. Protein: CASSSRGGYETQYF.

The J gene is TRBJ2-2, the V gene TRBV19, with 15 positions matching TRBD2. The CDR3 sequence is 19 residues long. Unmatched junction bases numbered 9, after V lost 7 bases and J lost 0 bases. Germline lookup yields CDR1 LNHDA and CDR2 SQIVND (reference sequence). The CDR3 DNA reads TGTGCCAGTACCGCAGGAGGACTAGCGGGAGGGGCGAACACCGGGGAGCTGTTTTTT. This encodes CASTAGGLAGGANTGELFF.

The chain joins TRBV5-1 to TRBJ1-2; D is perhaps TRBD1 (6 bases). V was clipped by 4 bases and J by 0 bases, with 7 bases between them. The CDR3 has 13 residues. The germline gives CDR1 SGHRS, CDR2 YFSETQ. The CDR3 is CASSTGSNYGYTF. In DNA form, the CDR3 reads TGCGCCAGCAGCACAGGGTCTAACTATGGCTACACCTTC.